Below are 24 T cell receptor beta chains sequenced from a single sample in a study of early T cells in non-severe SARS-CoV-2 infection. TCRdb re-called the 5' RACE reads through MiXCR, storing one row per CDR3 protein. The sample includes fewer than 40,000 distinct CDR3 sequences, 4.1% of them seen just once. Material for sequencing was whole blood. The receptors were gathered from an adult who was a healthcare worker with PCR-confirmed SARS-CoV-2 infection or an uninfected control (not recorded which).

Ten or more counts support this clonotype. This rearrangement joins TRBV19 to TRBJ2-7; perhaps TRBD2 as D (5 bases). Germline V lookup: CDR1 LNHDA, CDR2 SQIVND (reference sequence). This CDR3 region has 13 residues. Trimming took 8 bases from V and 2 from J, leaving 13 bases between them. In DNA form, the CDR3 reads TGTGCCAGTGGACTGACAAATACCTACGAGCAGTACTTC. Protein product: CASGLTNTYEQYF.

In its sample, this clonotype was seen many times. CDR3 nucleotide sequence: TGTGCCAGTAGCCCCGGGAACCTGCACAATCAGCCCCAGCATTTT. This sequence encodes CASSPGNLHNQPQHF. The chain is built from TRBV19 and TRBJ1-5; D remains ambiguous. V was cut by 6 bases and J by 3 bases, with 15 bases left in between. The CDR3 length is 15 residues. Germline V CDR1 and CDR2: LNHDA, SQIVND (reference sequence).

This clonotype was seen at least ten times. The genes are TRBV7-6 and TRBJ2-7; 7 bases align to TRBD1. From germline, CDR1 is SGHVS and CDR2 FNYEAQ. V trimming: 4 bases; J trimming: 2 bases; junction bases outside the gene matches: 8. The CDR3 extends over 15 amino acids. The CDR3 is CASSYAGTDPYEQYF. CDR3 DNA: TGTGCCAGCAGCTACGCCGGGACAGATCCCTACGAGCAGTACTTC.

This clonotype occurred many times. The chain is built from TRBV20-1 and TRBJ1-3, with a tentative D call TRBD1 (6 bases). CDR1 is DFQATT and CDR2 is SNEGSKA in the germline V gene (reference sequence). The CDR3 has 13 amino acids. Trimming pared 6 bases from V and 0 bases from J, leaving 9 bases between. The CDR3 DNA reads TGCAGTGCCCAGGGGAACTCTGGAAACACCATATATTTT. As protein: CSAQGNSGNTIYF.

This clonotype was observed at least ten times. The V gene is TRBV6-6, the J gene TRBJ2-7; D uncertain. Between the trimmed V and J ends, which lost 2 bases and 5 bases, there was a span of 4 bases. Germline CDR1 and CDR2: MNHNY and SVGAGI (reference sequence). The CDR3 totals 11 residues. CDR3 DNA sequence: TGTGCCAGCAGTTACAGAAACGAGCAGTACTTC. Its translation: CASSYRNEQYF.

The table lists this clonotype with many counts. This chain connects TRBV7-9 to TRBJ2-7; D assignment may be TRBD1 or TRBD2 (5 bases each). In germline, CDR1 is SEHNR, CDR2 FQNEAQ (reference sequence). CDR3 length equals 13 residues. The ends were cut back, 4 bases at V and 2 bases at J, with 9 bases in the middle. The CDR3 nucleotides are TGTGCCAGCAGCTCCGGGACGCCCTACGAGCAGTACTTC. Its translation: CASSSGTPYEQYF.

This clonotype was recorded at least ten times. The chain couples TRBV7-8 to TRBJ2-7, with D tentatively TRBD1 or TRBD2 (6 bases each). This CDR3 has 15 amino acids. Trimming pared 5 bases from V and 4 bases from J, leaving 18 bases between. Germline V gives CDR1 SGHVS, CDR2 FQNEAQ. This CDR3 is CASSHARGDKYEQYF. CDR3 sequence (DNA): TGTGCCAGCAGCCATGCTAGGGGGGATAAGTACGAGCAGTACTTC.

This chain connects TRBV7-9 to TRBJ2-3; D is undetermined. V was trimmed by 2 bases and J by 0 bases, leaving 9 bases between them. CDR1 and CDR2 (germline): SEHNR, FQNEAQ (reference sequence). The CDR3 has 15 amino acids. The CDR3 coding sequence is TGTGCCAGCAGCTTAAGCGTAGCTAGCACAGATACGCAGTATTTT. Translated, it gives CASSLSVASTDTQYF.

This clonotype was recorded many times. V and J are TRBV2 and TRBJ1-4, with a weak D call TRBD1 (5 bases). Trimming took 1 base from V and 7 from J, leaving 10 bases between them. The V gene's germline CDR1 is SNHLY and CDR2 FYNNEI. The CDR3 is 14 amino acids. Here the CDR3 DNA reads TGTGCCAGCAGTGAAGGGGGCGCCGGTGAAAAACTGTTTTTT. Protein product: CASSEGGAGEKLFF.

This clonotype was picked up many times. This chain joins TRBV7-9 and TRBJ1-1, with a possible D match to TRBD1 (5 bases). Germline V gives CDR1 SEHNR, CDR2 FQNEAQ (reference sequence). V lost 5 bases and J lost 3, with 16 bases in between. This CDR3 has 15 residues. CDR3 sequence: CASSPLSGPYTEAFF. CDR3 nucleotide sequence: TGTGCCAGCAGCCCGCTATCGGGACCGTACACTGAAGCTTTCTTT.

This clonotype was seen at least ten times. This chain links TRBV6-6 with TRBJ1-5, with TRBD1 matching over 7 bases. This CDR3 spans 15 amino acids. V shed 6 bases and J 6 bases; nucleotides not matched to a gene: 11. Germline V gene lookup returns CDR1 MNHNY and CDR2 SVGAGI (reference sequence). CDR3 DNA: TGTGCCAGCAGCCGAACACAGGGGAGCGGTCAGCCCCAGCATTTT. Translated: CASSRTQGSGQPQHF.

This clonotype was observed many times. The chain joins TRBV4-1 to TRBJ1-5; D unclear. Germline loops: CDR1 MGHRA, CDR2 YSYEKL. V gave up 1 base and J gave up 5 bases, with 3 bases separating them. This CDR3 has 12 residues. The CDR3 loop reads CASSQGDQPQHF. The CDR3 DNA follows: TGCGCCAGCAGCCAAGGAGATCAGCCCCAGCATTTT.

This clonotype has ten or more counts. V is TRBV30 and J is TRBJ1-1; TRBD1 aligns across 7 bases. Germline lookup yields CDR1 GTSNPN and CDR2 SVGIG (reference sequence). The CDR3 is 15 residues long. The V segment lost 0 bases and the J segment 5 bases; nucleotides outside the gene matches: 9. The CDR3 region has the DNA TGTGCCTGGAGTGTAATGGACAGGTGGGAGACTGAAGCTTTCTTT. Its protein is CAWSVMDRWETEAFF.

This clonotype was counted ten times or more. V gene TRBV30 combines with J gene TRBJ2-1, with 10 bases lining up with TRBD2. Looked up from germline, CDR1 is GTSNPN and CDR2 is SVGIG (reference sequence). Trimming at V came to 8 bases and at J to 5 bases, leaving 6 bases not matched to a gene. This CDR3 has 13 amino acids. The CDR3, as DNA: TGTGCCAGAGAGCGGGAGGGCCACAATGAGCAGTTCTTC. It encodes CAREREGHNEQFF.

The sample holds a few counts of this clonotype. V is TRBV7-9 and J is TRBJ2-7; 14 positions match TRBD2. CDR1 SEHNR and CDR2 FQNEAQ come from the germline V gene (reference sequence). The V segment lost 1 base and the J segment 4 bases; nucleotides outside the gene matches: 9. The CDR3 has 18 residues. CDR3 DNA: TGTGCCAGCAGCTTAGTATCGGGGACTAGCGGGAGCTTATACGAGCAGTACTTC. Amino acids: CASSLVSGTSGSLYEQYF.

V usage is TRBV5-1 and J usage is TRBJ2-3; the D is unclear. In germline, CDR1 is SGHRS, CDR2 YFSETQ. The CDR3 has 13 amino acids. V was cut by 7 bases and J by 1 base, with 10 bases left in between. CDR3 residues: CASLSQGTDTQYF. The DNA of the CDR3 is TGCGCCAGCCTCTCCCAGGGCACAGATACGCAGTATTTT.

This clonotype was counted ten times or more. The chain combines TRBV7-6 with TRBJ2-3; 9 nucleotides align to TRBD2. The CDR3 contains 16 residues. Germline assignment: CDR1 SGHVS and CDR2 FNYEAQ. V gave up 3 bases and J gave up 2 bases; unmatched junction bases: 6. The CDR3 protein is CASSLRLAALTDTQYF. The CDR3 DNA reads TGTGCCAGCAGCTTGAGACTAGCGGCACTCACAGATACGCAGTATTTT.

Ten or more counts support this clonotype. V usage is TRBV5-4 and J usage is TRBJ2-7; weak D call: TRBD2 (5 bases). Germline values: CDR1 SGHNT, CDR2 YYREEE (reference sequence). The CDR3 loop spans 13 amino acids. Deletions cut 1 base from V and 4 bases from J, with 9 bases between. CDR3 DNA: TGTGCCAGCAGCTTGAGTGGCGGGTACGAGCAGTACTTC. This encodes CASSLSGGYEQYF.

This clonotype rates as medium-sized. The chain joins TRBV12-3 or TRBV12-4 to TRBJ2-5; D unresolved. V was cut by 3 bases and J by 1 base, with 9 bases left in between. This CDR3 comprises 14 residues. The CDR3 loop is CASSFGNPQETQYF. CDR3 in DNA: TGTGCCAGCAGTTTTGGTAATCCCCAAGAGACCCAGTACTTC.

The chain couples TRBV2 to TRBJ1-2; no clear D. Trimming shortened V by 2 bases and J by 0 bases, and 16 bases separated the two germline ends. CDR1 SNHLY and CDR2 FYNNEI come from the germline V gene. CDR3 length: 17 amino acids. The CDR3 region is CASSELDASLTNYGYTF. The DNA of the CDR3 is TGTGCCAGCAGTGAATTGGATGCATCCCTTACTAACTATGGCTACACCTTC.

This clonotype was counted at least ten times. The chain has TRBV6-6 and TRBJ1-5; 7 bases are a match to TRBD1. CDR3 length: 15 amino acids. Germline V gene data show CDR1 as MNHNY and CDR2 as SVGAGI (reference sequence). Trimming removed 6 bases from V and 0 bases from J; junction bases left unmatched: 5. CDR3: CASSPGTASNQPQHF. In DNA, the CDR3 is TGTGCCAGCAGCCCAGGGACAGCTAGCAATCAGCCCCAGCATTTT.

This clonotype was recorded at least ten times. V and J are TRBV11-3 and TRBJ2-5, with D tentatively TRBD1 (5 bases). CDR1 and CDR2 from the germline V gene are SGHNT and YENEEA. Between the trimmed V and J ends, which lost 3 bases and 2 bases, there was a span of 10 bases. The CDR3 consists of 14 residues. The CDR3 DNA follows: TGTGCCAGCAGCTTCCAGGGAAGGCAAGAGACCCAGTACTTC. It codes for CASSFQGRQETQYF. Looking up the rest from reference TRBV11-3 and TRBJ2-5 gives the full variable domain: EAGVVQSPRYKIIEKKQPVAFWCNPISGHNTLYWYLQNLGQGPELLIRYENEEAVDDSQLPKDRFSAERLKGVDSTLKIQPAELGDSAVYLCASSFQGRQETQYFGPGTRLLVL.

This clonotype came up many times. This rearrangement joins TRBV3-1 to TRBJ2-1, with 9 nucleotides matching TRBD2. The germline V gene encodes CDR1 LGHDT and CDR2 YNNKEL (reference sequence). This CDR3 is built from 15 residues. J was trimmed by 9 bases and V by 4 bases; bases with no gene match: 10. The CDR3 nucleotides read TGTGCCAGCAGCCCTGGGTTAGCGGGAGTGACTGAGCAGTTCTTC. This gives the protein CASSPGLAGVTEQFF.

This clonotype was observed a few times. This sequence joins TRBV9 and TRBJ2-5, with D possibly being TRBD1 (5 bases). The V gene lost 0 bases and the J gene lost 5 bases, with 14 bases spanning the gap. This CDR3 comprises 15 residues. The germline V gene has CDR1 SGDLS and CDR2 YYNGEE. The CDR3 sequence is CASSVATGQAETQYF. CDR3 sequence (DNA): TGTGCCAGCAGCGTAGCTACCGGACAAGCCGAGACCCAGTACTTC.